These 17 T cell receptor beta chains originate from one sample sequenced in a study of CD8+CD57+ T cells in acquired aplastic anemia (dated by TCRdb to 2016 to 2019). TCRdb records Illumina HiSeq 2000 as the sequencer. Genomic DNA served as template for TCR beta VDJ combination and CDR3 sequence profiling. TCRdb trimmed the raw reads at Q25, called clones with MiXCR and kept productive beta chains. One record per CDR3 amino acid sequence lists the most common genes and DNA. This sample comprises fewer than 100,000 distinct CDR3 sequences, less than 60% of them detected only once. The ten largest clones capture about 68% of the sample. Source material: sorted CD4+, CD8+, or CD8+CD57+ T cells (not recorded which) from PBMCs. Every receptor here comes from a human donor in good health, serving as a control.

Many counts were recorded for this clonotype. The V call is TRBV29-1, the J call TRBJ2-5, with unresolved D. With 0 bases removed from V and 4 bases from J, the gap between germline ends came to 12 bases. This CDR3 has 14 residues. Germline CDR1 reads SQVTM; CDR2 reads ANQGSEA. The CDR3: CSVEDRVGRETQYF. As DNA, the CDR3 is TGCAGCGTTGAAGATCGGGTAGGGCGAGAGACCCAGTACTTC.

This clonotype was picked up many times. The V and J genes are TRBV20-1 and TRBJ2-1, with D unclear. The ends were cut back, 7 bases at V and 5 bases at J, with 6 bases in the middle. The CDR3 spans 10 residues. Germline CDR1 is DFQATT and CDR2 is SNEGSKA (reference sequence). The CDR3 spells CSVEHNEQFF. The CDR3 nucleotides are TGCAGTGTAGAACACAATGAGCAGTTCTTC.

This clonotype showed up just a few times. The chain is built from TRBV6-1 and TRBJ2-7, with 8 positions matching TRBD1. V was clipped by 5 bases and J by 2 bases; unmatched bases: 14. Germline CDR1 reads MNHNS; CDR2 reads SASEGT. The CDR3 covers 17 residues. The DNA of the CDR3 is TGTGCCAGCAGTCCCACCATTCAGGGGGCGCCTACCTACGAGCAGTACTTC. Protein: CASSPTIQGAPTYEQYF.

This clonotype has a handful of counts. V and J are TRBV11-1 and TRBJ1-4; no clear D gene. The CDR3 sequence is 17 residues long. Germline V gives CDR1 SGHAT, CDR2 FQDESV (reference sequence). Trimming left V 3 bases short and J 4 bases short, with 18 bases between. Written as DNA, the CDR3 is TGTGCCAGCAGCTTGATTGCGTTAGGCCCCGGTAATGAAAAACTGTTTTTT. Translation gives CASSLIALGPGNEKLFF.

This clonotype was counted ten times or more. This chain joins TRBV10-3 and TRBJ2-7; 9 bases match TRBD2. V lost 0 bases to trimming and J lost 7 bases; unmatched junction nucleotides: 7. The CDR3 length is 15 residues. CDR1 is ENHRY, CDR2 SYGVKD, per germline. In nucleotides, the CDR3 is TGTGCCATCAGTGAGTCCCCTAGCGGGACGGGTGAGCAGTACTTC. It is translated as CAISESPSGTGEQYF.

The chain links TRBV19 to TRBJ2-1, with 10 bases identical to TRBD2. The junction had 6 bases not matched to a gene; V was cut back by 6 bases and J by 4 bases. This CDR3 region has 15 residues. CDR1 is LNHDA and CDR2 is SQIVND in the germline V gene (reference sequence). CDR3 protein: CASSLRTSGYNEQFF. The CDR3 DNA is TGTGCCAGTAGCCTACGGACTAGCGGTTACAATGAGCAGTTCTTC.

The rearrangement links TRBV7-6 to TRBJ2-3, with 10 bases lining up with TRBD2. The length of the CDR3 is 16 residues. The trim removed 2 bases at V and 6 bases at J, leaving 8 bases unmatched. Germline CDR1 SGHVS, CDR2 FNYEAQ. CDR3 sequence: CASSLSSGGGMDTQYF. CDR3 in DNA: TGTGCCAGCAGCTTATCAAGCGGGGGGGGAATGGATACGCAGTATTTT. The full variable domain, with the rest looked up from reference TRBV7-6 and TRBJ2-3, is GAGVSQSPRYKVTKRGQDVALRCDPISGHVSLYWYRQALGQGPEFLTYFNYEAQQDKSGLPNDRFSAERPEGSISTLTIQRTEQRDSAMYRCASSLSSGGGMDTQYFGPGTRLTVL.

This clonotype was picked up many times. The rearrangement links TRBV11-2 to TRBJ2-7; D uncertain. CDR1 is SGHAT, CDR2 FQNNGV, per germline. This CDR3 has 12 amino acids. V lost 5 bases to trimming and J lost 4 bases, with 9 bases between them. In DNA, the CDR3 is TGTGCCAGCAGCCTCACCAGGTACGAGCAGTACTTC. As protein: CASSLTRYEQYF.

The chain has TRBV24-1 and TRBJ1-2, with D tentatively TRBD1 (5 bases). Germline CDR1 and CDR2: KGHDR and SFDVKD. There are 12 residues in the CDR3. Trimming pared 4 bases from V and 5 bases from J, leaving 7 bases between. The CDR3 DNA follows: TGTGCCACCAGTGAACCAGGGTATGGCTACACCTTC. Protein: CATSEPGYGYTF.

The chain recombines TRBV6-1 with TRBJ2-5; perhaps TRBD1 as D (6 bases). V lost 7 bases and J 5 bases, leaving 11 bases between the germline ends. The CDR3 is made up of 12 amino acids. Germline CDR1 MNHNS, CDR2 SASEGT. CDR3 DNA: TGTGCCAGCAAACAGGGCCTGGAGACCCAGTACTTC. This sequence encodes CASKQGLETQYF.

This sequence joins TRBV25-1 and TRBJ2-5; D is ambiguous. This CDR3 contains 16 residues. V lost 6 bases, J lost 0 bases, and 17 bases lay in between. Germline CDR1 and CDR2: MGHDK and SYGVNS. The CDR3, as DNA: TGTGCCAGCAGCCACCCAGTCGTCTGGTACCAAGAGACCCAGTACTTC. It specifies CASSHPVVWYQETQYF.

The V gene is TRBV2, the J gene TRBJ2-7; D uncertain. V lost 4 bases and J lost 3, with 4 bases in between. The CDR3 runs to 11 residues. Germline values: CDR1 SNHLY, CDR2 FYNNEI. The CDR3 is CASSARYEQYF. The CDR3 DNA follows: TGTGCCAGCAGTGCCCGCTACGAGCAGTACTTC.

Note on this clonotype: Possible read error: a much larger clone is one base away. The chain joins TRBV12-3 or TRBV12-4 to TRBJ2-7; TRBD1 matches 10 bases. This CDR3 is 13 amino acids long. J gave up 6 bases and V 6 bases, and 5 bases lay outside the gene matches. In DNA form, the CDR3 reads TGTGCCAGCAGGCACGGACAGGGGGGCGAGCAGTACTTC. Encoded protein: CASRHGQGGEQYF.

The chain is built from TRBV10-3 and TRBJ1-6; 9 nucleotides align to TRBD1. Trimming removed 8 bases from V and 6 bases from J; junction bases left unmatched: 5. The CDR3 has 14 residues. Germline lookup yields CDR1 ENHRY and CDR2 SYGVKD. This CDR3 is CAIGRDRANSPLHF. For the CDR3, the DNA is TGTGCCATCGGACGGGACAGGGCTAATTCACCCCTCCACTTT.

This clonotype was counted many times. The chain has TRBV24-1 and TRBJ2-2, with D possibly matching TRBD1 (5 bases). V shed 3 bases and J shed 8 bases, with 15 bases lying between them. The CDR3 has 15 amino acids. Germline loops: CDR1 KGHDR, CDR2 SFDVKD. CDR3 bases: TGTGCCACCAGTGATCCCCGCACAGGCGCAGGGGAGCTGTTTTTT. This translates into CATSDPRTGAGELFF.

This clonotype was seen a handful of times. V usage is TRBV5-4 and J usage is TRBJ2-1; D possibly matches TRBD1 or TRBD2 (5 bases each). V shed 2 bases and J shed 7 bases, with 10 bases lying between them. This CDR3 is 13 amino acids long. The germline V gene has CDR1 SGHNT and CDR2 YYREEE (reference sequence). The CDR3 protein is CASSFSGRNEQFF. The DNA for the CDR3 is TGTGCCAGCAGCTTTTCGGGACGAAATGAGCAGTTCTTC. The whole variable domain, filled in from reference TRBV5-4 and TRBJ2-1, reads ETGVTQSPTHLIKTRGQQVTLRCSSQSGHNTVSWYQQALGQGPQFIFQYYREEENGRGNFPPRFSGLQFPNYSSELNVNALELDDSALYLCASSFSGRNEQFFGPGTRLTVL.

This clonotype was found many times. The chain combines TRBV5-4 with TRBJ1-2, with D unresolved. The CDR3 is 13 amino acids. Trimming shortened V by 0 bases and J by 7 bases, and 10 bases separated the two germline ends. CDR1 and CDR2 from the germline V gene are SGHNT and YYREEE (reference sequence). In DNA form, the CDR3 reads TGTGCCAGCAGCTTGGTCGCGGGGAGTGGCTACACCTTC. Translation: CASSLVAGSGYTF.